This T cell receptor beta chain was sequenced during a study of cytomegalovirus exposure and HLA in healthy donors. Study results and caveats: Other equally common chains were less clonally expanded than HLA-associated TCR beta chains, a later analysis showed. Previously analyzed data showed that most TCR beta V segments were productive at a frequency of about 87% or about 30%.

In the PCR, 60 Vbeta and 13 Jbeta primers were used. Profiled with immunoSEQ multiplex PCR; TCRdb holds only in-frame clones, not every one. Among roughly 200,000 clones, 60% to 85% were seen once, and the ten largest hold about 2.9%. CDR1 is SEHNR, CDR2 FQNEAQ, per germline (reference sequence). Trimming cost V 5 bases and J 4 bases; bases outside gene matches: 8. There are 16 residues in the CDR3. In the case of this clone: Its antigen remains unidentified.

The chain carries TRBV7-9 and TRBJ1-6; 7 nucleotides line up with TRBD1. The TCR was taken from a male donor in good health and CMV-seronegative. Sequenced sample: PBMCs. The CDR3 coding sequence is TGTGCCAGCAGCCCCGGGACAGCAGGGTATAATTCACCCCTCCACTTT. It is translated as CASSPGTAGYNSPLHF.